The 26 T cell receptor beta chains below all came from one sample that was sequenced in a study of metastatic and nonmetastatic thyroid tumors. Each patient came to thyroid surgery without any prior treatment (of any kind). TCRdb re-called clones via MiXCR from the PCR reads. This repertoire shows some 11,000 clones, 30% found once; its top ten account for roughly a sixth. The specimen was tumor tissue. Every receptor here comes from a female donor with papillary thyroid cancer or a benign thyroid nodule (not recorded which). Some clones in this sample may be carry-over from other donors' samples.

For this clone: It is likely a read error, because the conserved phenylalanine at the end of the CDR3 is missing. CDR3 sequence: CASILSGRGTDTQYS. The CDR3 bases are TGTGCCAGCATCCTTAGCGGGAGGGGCACAGATACGCAGTATTCT. V and J are TRBV3-1 and TRBJ2-3; 11 bases are shared with TRBD2. After removal of 7 bases from V and 1 base from J, the junction contained 4 bases not matched to a gene. The CDR3 extends over 15 amino acids. Per the germline V gene, CDR1 is LGHDT and CDR2 is YNNKEL (reference sequence).

This clone was seen many times. V usage is TRBV29-1 and J usage is TRBJ1-6, with unresolved D. V was clipped by 7 bases and J by 2 bases, with 9 bases between them. This CDR3 has 13 amino acids. In germline, CDR1 is SQVTM, CDR2 ANQGSEA. The CDR3 region has the DNA TGCAGCGCCCCAAGGCCCTATAATTCACCCCTCCACTTT. This codes for CSAPRPYNSPLHF.

This clone turned up a few times. The rearrangement uses TRBV10-2 and TRBJ1-6; D is ambiguous. CDR1 and CDR2 from the germline V gene are WSHSY and SAAADI. The CDR3 is made up of 11 amino acids. The ends were cut back, 7 bases at V and 13 bases at J, with 11 bases in the middle. The CDR3 coding sequence is TGCGCCAGCACCCACACCGGGCCCCTCCACTTT. Translation gives CASTHTGPLHF.

This clone was found many times. This chain joins TRBV14 and TRBJ1-1; no clear D gene. The CDR3 spans 17 residues. V lost 0 bases and J lost 3, with 17 bases in between. Germline V lookup: CDR1 SGHDN, CDR2 FVKESK. For the CDR3, the DNA is TGTGCCAGCAGCCAAGATTTTGCCACGCGGAGGGACACTGAAGCTTTCTTT. Translation: CASSQDFATRRDTEAFF.

The rearrangement links TRBV20-1 to TRBJ1-1; D is perhaps TRBD1 (6 bases). CDR3 length: 14 amino acids. The germline CDR1 and CDR2 sequences are DFQATT and SNEGSKA (reference sequence). Trimming shortened V by 0 bases and J by 4 bases, and 12 bases separated the two germline ends. The CDR3 loop reads CSAREGQQSTEAFF. As DNA, the CDR3 is TGCAGTGCTAGAGAAGGACAGCAGAGCACTGAAGCTTTCTTT.

CDR3 protein: CAWRGGNQPQHF. CDR3 nucleotides: TGTGCCTGGAGGGGGGGGAATCAGCCCCAGCATTTT. J is TRBJ1-5 and V is TRBV30; maybe TRBD1 (5 bases). Germline CDR1 reads GTSNPN; CDR2 reads SVGIG (reference sequence). The CDR3 sequence is 12 residues long. The V end lost 3 bases, the J end lost 4 bases, and 7 bases lay between the germline ends. The variable domain in full, with the rest retrieved from reference TRBV30 and TRBJ1-5, is SQTIHQWPATLVQPVGSPLSLECTVEGTSNPNLYWYRQAAGRGLQLLFYSVGIGQISSEVPQNLSASRPQDRQFILSSKKLLLSDSGFYLCAWRGGNQPQHFGDGTRLSIL.

This clone was counted at least ten times. Possible read error: a much larger clone is one base away. The chain recombines TRBV7-8 with TRBJ1-3; D ambiguous. The CDR3 length is 11 residues. Germline CDR1 is SGHVS and CDR2 is FQNEAQ. This chain's CDR3 is CASSSGSTICF. CDR3 bases: TGTGCCAGCAGCAGCGGTTCCACCATATGTTTT.

By its share, this clone is medium-sized. V usage is TRBV7-9 and J usage is TRBJ1-2, with unresolved D. Trimming cost V 1 base and J 5 bases, with 14 bases left between them. In germline, CDR1 is SEHNR, CDR2 FQNEAQ (reference sequence). This CDR3 contains 15 residues. The DNA of the CDR3 is TGTGCCAGCAGCTTAGGCCGGGTCAGACCGTATGGCTACACCTTC. This translates into CASSLGRVRPYGYTF.

The chain couples TRBV27 to TRBJ2-7; 8 bases align to TRBD2. CDR3 length: 14 amino acids. With V trimmed by 5 bases and J by 2 bases, 5 bases remained unmatched. Germline V gives CDR1 MNHEY, CDR2 SMNVEV (reference sequence). CDR3 sequence reads: CASSRTSSAYEQYF. As DNA, the CDR3 is TGTGCCAGCAGTAGGACTAGCAGTGCCTACGAGCAGTACTTC.

This clone was detected many times. The chain links TRBV20-1 to TRBJ1-2; D might be TRBD1 (5 bases). Germline V lookup: CDR1 DFQATT, CDR2 SNEGSKA (reference sequence). V lost 0 bases and J 0 bases, leaving 11 bases between the germline ends. The CDR3 is 15 residues long. The CDR3 reads CSARDGRQPNYGYTF. In DNA, the CDR3 is TGCAGTGCTAGAGATGGGAGACAGCCTAACTATGGCTACACCTTC.

The chain joins TRBV13 to TRBJ2-2; D might be TRBD2 (5 bases). V dropped 7 bases and J dropped 6 bases, with 15 bases sitting between them. The CDR3 totals 14 residues. Germline V CDR1 and CDR2: PRHDT, FYEKMQ (reference sequence). CDR3 amino acids: CASTLWGVPGELFF. DNA of the CDR3: TGTGCCAGCACCCTCTGGGGAGTCCCCGGGGAGCTGTTTTTT.

This chain uses TRBV27 with TRBJ2-7, with D possibly matching TRBD1 (6 bases). This CDR3 has 14 amino acids. With 9 bases removed from V and 0 bases from J, the gap between germline ends came to 15 bases. Germline CDR1 reads MNHEY; CDR2 reads SMNVEV (reference sequence). This chain's CDR3 is CASTGQASSYEQYF. The CDR3 coding sequence is TGTGCCAGTACAGGGCAAGCGAGCTCCTACGAGCAGTACTTC.

This clone is termed medium-sized. In nucleotides, the CDR3 is TGCAGTGCTTCCACCGGGACAGGGGTCGAGCAGTACTTC. Translated, it gives CSASTGTGVEQYF. The chain employs TRBV20-1 and TRBJ2-7; 10 bases map to TRBD1. The V segment lost 5 bases and the J segment 6 bases; nucleotides outside the gene matches: 7. The CDR3 is made up of 13 amino acids. Germline-derived CDR1 and CDR2 are DFQATT and SNEGSKA (reference sequence).

The table lists this clone with a few counts. The conserved final phenylalanine or tryptophan is absent from the CDR3, which likely points to a read error. Because the CDR3's place on the DNA is in doubt, the DNA is left out and the CDR3 is given as listed by TCRdb. The chain employs TRBV28 and TRBJ1-1; the listed D gene, TRBD1, was not tested against the DNA. CDR1 is MDHEN, CDR2 SYDVKM, per germline. From its first to its last residue, the CDR3 has 11 amino acids. The CDR3 loop is CASSTGNRDWI.

In its sample, this clone was seen a few times. J is TRBJ1-5 and V is TRBV4-1; D unclear. There are 17 residues in the CDR3. Trimming removed 0 bases from V and 3 bases from J, with 15 bases in between. CDR1 and CDR2 (germline): MGHRA, YSYEKL. The CDR3 coding sequence is TGCGCCAGCAGCCAAGAGAGGGCTGGTCCCCTCAATCAGCCCCAGCATTTT. This codes for CASSQERAGPLNQPQHF.

This clone is deemed medium-sized. The chain carries TRBV2 and TRBJ2-7; no clear D gene. CDR1 is SNHLY, CDR2 FYNNEI, per germline. The length of the CDR3 is 12 residues. The V gene lost 7 bases and the J gene lost 3 bases, with 10 bases spanning the gap. CDR3: CASNMDGYEQYF. The CDR3 bases are TGTGCCAGCAATATGGACGGCTACGAGCAGTACTTC.

This chain connects TRBV5-1 to TRBJ2-7; D tentatively reads TRBD1 or TRBD2 (5 bases each). Trimming took off 0 bases at V and 6 bases at J, with 10 bases between the two ends. Germline V CDR1 and CDR2: SGHRS, YFSETQ. There are 13 residues in the CDR3. The CDR3 protein is CASSLGDLSEQYF. CDR3 DNA sequence: TGCGCCAGCAGCTTGGGGGACCTCTCCGAGCAGTACTTC.

This clone has ten or more counts. In nucleotides, the CDR3 is TGCGCCAGCAGCCAAGATATGTTGGTGACAGCTGGAAACACCATATATTTT. It specifies CASSQDMLVTAGNTIYF. V is TRBV4-1 and J is TRBJ1-3; TRBD1 is a possible D gene (5 bases). Trimming removed 0 bases at V and 2 bases at J, with 14 bases between. The germline V gene has CDR1 MGHRA and CDR2 YSYEKL. The CDR3 runs 17 residues.

The J gene is TRBJ2-7, the V gene TRBV6-5; 8 positions match TRBD2. CDR3 size: 16 residues. V lost 0 bases and J lost 3; bases outside the gene matches: 7. The germline gives CDR1 MNHEY, CDR2 SVGAGI. CDR3 sequence reads: CASSYSSPAGVYEQYF. The CDR3 DNA is TGTGCCAGCAGTTACTCGAGTCCAGCGGGAGTCTACGAGCAGTACTTC.

In its sample, this clone ranks as medium-sized. The V call is TRBV20-1, the J call TRBJ2-5; D perhaps matches TRBD2 (5 bases). This CDR3 region has 13 residues. Germline V gene data show CDR1 as DFQATT and CDR2 as SNEGSKA (reference sequence). V was clipped by 3 bases and J by 5 bases, with 13 bases between them. The DNA for the CDR3 is TGCAGTGCTAGTCGTCTAGCAGAGGAGACCCAGTACTTC. Translated: CSASRLAEETQYF.

This clone has at least ten counts. This could be a read error, since a much larger clone is one nucleotide away. This same CDR3 is encoded by further DNA sequences in the sample. This chain connects TRBV7-2 to TRBJ2-2, with D maybe TRBD2 (6 bases). This CDR3 has 15 amino acids. Germline lookup yields CDR1 SGHTA and CDR2 FQGNSA. CDR3 protein: CASSLGAGRTGELFF. The CDR3 DNA reads TGCGCCAGCAGCTTAGGGGCAGGGAGGACCGGGGAGCTGTTTTTT.

The CDR3: CASSLGSYEQYF. The CDR3 nucleotides are TGTGCCAGCAGTCTTGGGAGCTACGAGCAGTACTTC. The chain couples TRBV6-1 to TRBJ2-7, with a tentative D call TRBD2 (5 bases). This CDR3 is built from 12 residues. With 5 bases removed from V and 3 bases from J, the gap between germline ends came to 8 bases. Germline V gene sequence: CDR1 MNHNS, CDR2 SASEGT.

J is TRBJ2-2 and V is TRBV4-2, with D perhaps TRBD2 (5 bases). Deletions cut 0 bases from V and 0 bases from J, with 11 bases between. The germline CDR1 and CDR2 sequences are LGHNA and YNFKEQ. The CDR3 totals 17 residues. The DNA of the CDR3 is TGTGCCAGCAGCCAAGATCATAGGACTGCGAACACCGGGGAGCTGTTTTTT. This sequence encodes CASSQDHRTANTGELFF.

CDR3 region: CASSFHGAEGGELFF. The CDR3 DNA reads as TGTGCCAGCAGTTTTCACGGGGCGGAGGGGGGGGAGCTGTTTTTT. This chain joins TRBV28 and TRBJ2-2, with D possibly being TRBD2 (6 bases). Germline V CDR1 and CDR2: MDHEN, SYDVKM. V was shortened by 3 bases and J by 8 bases, with 16 bases between the two germline ends. This CDR3 comprises 15 residues.

By its share, this clone is medium-sized (0.01 to 0.1%). The chain recombines TRBV11-2 with TRBJ2-1, with TRBD2 matching over 11 bases. Germline loops: CDR1 SGHAT, CDR2 FQNNGV. The CDR3 extends over 18 amino acids. J lost 8 bases, V lost 0 bases, and 12 bases had no gene match. In DNA, the CDR3 is TGTGCCAGCAGCTTAGAATGGGTTAGCGGGGGGGCCGGGCATGAGCAGTTCTTC. It specifies CASSLEWVSGGAGHEQFF.

This clone is termed medium-sized. The V call is TRBV9, the J call TRBJ2-1, with D maybe TRBD1 (5 bases). The CDR3 is made up of 14 amino acids. Germline V gene lookup returns CDR1 SGDLS and CDR2 YYNGEE. Trimming cost V 4 bases and J 7 bases, with 15 bases left between them. CDR3 sequence (DNA): TGTGCCAGCAGCAACACCCCAGGGTCGAATGAGCAGTTCTTC. Residues: CASSNTPGSNEQFF.